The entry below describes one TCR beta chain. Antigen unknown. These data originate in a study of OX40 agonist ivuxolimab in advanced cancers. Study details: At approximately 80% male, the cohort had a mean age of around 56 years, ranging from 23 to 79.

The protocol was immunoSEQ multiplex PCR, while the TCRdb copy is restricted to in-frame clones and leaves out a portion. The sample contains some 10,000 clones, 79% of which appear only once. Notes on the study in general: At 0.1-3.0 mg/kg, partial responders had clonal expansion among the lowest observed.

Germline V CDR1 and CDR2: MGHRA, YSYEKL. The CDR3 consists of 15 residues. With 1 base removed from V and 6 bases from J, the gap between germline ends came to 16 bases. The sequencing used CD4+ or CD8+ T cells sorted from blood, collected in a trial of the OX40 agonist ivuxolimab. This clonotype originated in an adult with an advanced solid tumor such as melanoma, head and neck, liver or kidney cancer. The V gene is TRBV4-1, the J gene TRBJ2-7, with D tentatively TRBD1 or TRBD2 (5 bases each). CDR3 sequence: CASSQAPGPLLEQYF. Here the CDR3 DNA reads TGCGCCAGCAGCCAAGCGCCGGGGCCGTTACTCGAGCAGTACTTC.